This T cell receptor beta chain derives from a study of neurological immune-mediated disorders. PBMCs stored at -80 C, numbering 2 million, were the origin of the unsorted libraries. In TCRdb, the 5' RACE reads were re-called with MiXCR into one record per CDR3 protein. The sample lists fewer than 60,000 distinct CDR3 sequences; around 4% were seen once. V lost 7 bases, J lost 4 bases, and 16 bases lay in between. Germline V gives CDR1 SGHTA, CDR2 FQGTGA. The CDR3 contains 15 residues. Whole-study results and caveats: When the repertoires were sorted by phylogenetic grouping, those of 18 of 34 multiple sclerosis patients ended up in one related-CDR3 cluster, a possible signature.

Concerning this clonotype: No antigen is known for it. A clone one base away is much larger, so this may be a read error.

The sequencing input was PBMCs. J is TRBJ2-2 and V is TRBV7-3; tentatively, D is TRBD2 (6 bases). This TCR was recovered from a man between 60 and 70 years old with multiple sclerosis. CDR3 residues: CASNQLTGSTGELFF. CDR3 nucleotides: TGTGCCAGCAACCAGCTTACCGGGAGCACCGGGGAGCTGTTTTTT.